This TCR beta chain was captured by sequencing in a study of OX40 agonist ivuxolimab in advanced cancers. This CDR3 is built from 14 residues. Germline V gene lookup returns CDR1 MNHEY and CDR2 SVGAGI. Trimming left V 8 bases short and J 4 bases short, with 15 bases between. Produced via immunoSEQ multiplex PCR; TCRdb's table is partial and in-frame only. The profile shows about 43,000 clones, around nine tenths of them singletons. Collection of blood occurred at baseline, at cycle 4 day 1, and at cycle 7 day 1. The V and J genes are TRBV6-5 and TRBJ2-1, with D possibly called TRBD1 or TRBD2 (6 bases each). The starting material was CD4+ or CD8+ T cells sorted from blood, obtained in a trial of the OX40 agonist ivuxolimab. The sequence derives from an adult with an advanced solid tumor such as melanoma, head and neck, liver or kidney cancer. The CDR3 loop is CASGAGGSYNEQFF. Here the CDR3 DNA reads TGTGCCAGCGGTGCCGGGGGCTCATACAATGAGCAGTTCTTC.